The source of this T cell receptor (beta chain) is a study of blood T cell repertoires in COVID-19. The protocol was immunoSEQ multiplex PCR, while the TCRdb copy is restricted to in-frame clones and leaves out a portion. Of 450,000 or so clones listed, 80% to 95% are singletons. Trimming pared 0 bases from V and 3 bases from J, leaving 10 bases between. From germline, CDR1 is SGHKS and CDR2 YYEKEE (reference sequence). This CDR3 is 15 amino acids long. Sample: PBMCs or T cells enriched from blood (not recorded which). The clonotype was recovered from a man between 18 and 35 years old who had recovered from COVID-19. The gene calls are TRBV5-5 and TRBJ2-1; D may be TRBD2 (6 bases). CDR3 bases: TGTGCCAGCAGCTTGGAAGGGACTCGCTACAATGAGCAGTTCTTC. Translating gives CASSLEGTRYNEQFF.